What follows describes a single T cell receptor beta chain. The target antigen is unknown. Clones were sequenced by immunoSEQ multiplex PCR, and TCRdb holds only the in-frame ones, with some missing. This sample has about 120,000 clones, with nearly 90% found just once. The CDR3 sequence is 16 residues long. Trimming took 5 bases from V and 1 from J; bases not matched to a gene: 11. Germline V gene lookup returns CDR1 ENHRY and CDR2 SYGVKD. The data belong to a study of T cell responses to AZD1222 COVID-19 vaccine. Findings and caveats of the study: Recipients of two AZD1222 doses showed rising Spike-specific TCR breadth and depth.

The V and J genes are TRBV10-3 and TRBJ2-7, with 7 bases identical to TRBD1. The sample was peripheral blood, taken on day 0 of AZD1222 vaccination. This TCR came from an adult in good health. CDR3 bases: TGTGCCATCAGTTCGGGGTTGACAGGGTCATCCTACGAGCAGTACTTC. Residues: CAISSGLTGSSYEQYF.